The sequence of this TCR beta chain was determined in a study of cytomegalovirus exposure and HLA in healthy donors. Study conclusions and caveats: Overall, approximately 180 TCR beta chains were annotated as cytomegalovirus-associated. Among TCR sequences, most were rare, though some public TCRs appeared in many donors. In terms of immune exposure information, only CMV serostatus was available.

The PCR employed 60 Vbeta primers together with 13 Jbeta primers. Profiled with immunoSEQ multiplex PCR; TCRdb holds only in-frame clones, not every one. The sample lists 180,000 or so clones; around 76% were seen once. The V end lost 4 bases, the J end lost 2 bases, and 16 bases lay between the germline ends. The germline V gene encodes CDR1 SGHTA and CDR2 FQGTGA. This CDR3 has 16 residues. This clone was observed a few times. The antigen is undetermined. Sequencing was performed on PBMCs. The rearrangement uses TRBV7-3 and TRBJ2-3, with D hard to call. This receptor was identified in a woman aged 25 to 39 in good health and CMV-seropositive. CDR3 loop: CASSSQDTFITDTQYF. In DNA form, the CDR3 reads TGTGCCAGCAGCTCGCAAGACACCTTTATCACAGATACGCAGTATTTT.